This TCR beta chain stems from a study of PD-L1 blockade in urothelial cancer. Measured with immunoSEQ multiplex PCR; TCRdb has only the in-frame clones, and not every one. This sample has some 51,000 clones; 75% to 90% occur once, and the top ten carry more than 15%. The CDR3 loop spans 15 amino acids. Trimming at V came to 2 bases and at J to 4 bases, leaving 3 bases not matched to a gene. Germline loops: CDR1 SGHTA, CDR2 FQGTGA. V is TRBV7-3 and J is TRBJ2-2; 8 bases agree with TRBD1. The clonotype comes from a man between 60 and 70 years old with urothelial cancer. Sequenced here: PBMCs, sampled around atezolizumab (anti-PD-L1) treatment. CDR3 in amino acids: CASSLDRGSTGELFF. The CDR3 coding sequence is TGTGCCAGCAGCTTAGACAGGGGTAGCACCGGGGAGCTGTTTTTT. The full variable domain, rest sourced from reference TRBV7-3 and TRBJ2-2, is GAGVSQTPSNKVTEKGKYVELRCDPISGHTALYWYRQSLGQGPEFLIYFQGTGAADDSGLPNDRFFAVRPEGSVSTLKIQRTERGDSAVYLCASSLDRGSTGELFFGEGSRLTVL.